This T cell receptor (beta chain) is from a study of T-cell memory formation after mild COVID-19. TCRdb processed the 5' RACE reads anew with MiXCR; each CDR3 protein has one entry. Of around 180,000 distinct CDR3 sequences listed, around 20% are singletons. CDR1 and CDR2 (germline): MNHNY, SVGAGI (reference sequence). The V and J ends lost 5 bases and 4 bases respectively, with 11 bases between them. This CDR3 comprises 13 residues. Material: PBMCs or a T cell subset sorted from them (not recorded which). The clonotype was recovered from a man younger than 35 who had mild COVID-19 (a few samples of this study predate the infection). Cell type and time point are not known. This chain joins TRBV6-6 and TRBJ1-2, with D possibly TRBD1 on 6 matching bases. CDR3: CASSPGAFYGYTF. For the CDR3, the DNA is TGTGCCAGCAGTCCGGGGGCCTTCTATGGCTACACCTTC.